Below are 32 T cell receptor beta chains sequenced from a single sample in a study of tumor-infiltrating lymphocytes in primary liver carcinoma. Constant-region priming of around 500 ng total RNA yielded TCR beta cDNA. ARM-PCR, slightly modified, supplied the TCR beta libraries through three nested multiplex PCR rounds. The first two PCR rounds used TRBV1-TRBV30 forward primers with a C-beta reverse primer, about 10 cycles each. TCRdb re-called the multiplex PCR reads with MiXCR, one entry per CDR3 protein. The repertoire holds tens of thousands of distinct CDR3 sequences, with roughly three quarters as singletons. Each 20-30 mg portion of unsorted bulk tissue served as the source for co-extraction of RNA and DNA. Sequenced: liver tumor tissue from sampling region 5. Subset meaning: tumor region T5, tumor centre. The receptors originated from a woman in her twenties or thirties with primary liver carcinoma and hepatitis B virus infection.

Details on this clonotype: One end of the junction varies from germline; a read error may be responsible. The chain couples TRBV10-3 to TRBJ1-3, with no clear D. The CDR3 runs 14 residues. Per the germline V gene, CDR1 is ENHRY and CDR2 is SYGVKD. The CDR3 sequence is CSISESVSGNTMYF. The CDR3 DNA reads TGTAGCATCAGTGAGTCAGTTTCTGGAAACACCATGTATTTT.

There are many counts of this clonotype. An end of the junction does not agree with germline; a read error may underlie this. The chain carries TRBV6-1 and TRBJ2-7; D unclear. This CDR3 has 13 amino acids. Germline assignment: CDR1 MNHNS and CDR2 SASEGT. CDR3 DNA: TGTGCCAGCAGTGAATGGGTTTTCTACGAGCAGTGCTTC. Its translation is CASSEWVFYEQCF.

The chain links TRBV19 to TRBJ2-5; D is ambiguous. V was shortened by 7 bases and J by 4 bases, with 19 bases between the two germline ends. The V gene's germline CDR1 is LNHDA and CDR2 SQIVND (reference sequence). This CDR3 has 15 amino acids. The CDR3 loop reads CASTPGRIKAETQYF. The CDR3 DNA reads TGTGCCAGTACCCCCGGACGGATTAAGGCAGAGACCCAGTACTTC.

This chain uses TRBV30 with TRBJ2-5, with D uncertain. This CDR3 spans 15 amino acids. Germline CDR1 reads GTSNPN; CDR2 reads SVGIG (reference sequence). Trimming took 4 bases from V and 7 from J, leaving 22 bases between them. For the CDR3, the DNA is TGTGCCTGGAATGTCTTGGACGCGGCCCTGGGGACCCAGTACTTC. This sequence encodes CAWNVLDAALGTQYF.

As regards this clonotype: Likely a read error: the CDR3 ends without its conserved phenylalanine or tryptophan. The genes are TRBV6-1 and TRBJ2-2, with D possibly called TRBD1 or TRBD2 (6 bases each). Germline V CDR1 and CDR2: MNHNS, SASEGT. CDR3 size: 19 residues. DNA for the CDR3: TGTGCCAGTAGTGAAACCCTTCCCGGGGGCACCGCGAACACCGGGGAGCTGTTTTAT. Translating gives CASSETLPGGTANTGELFY.

Concerning this clonotype itself: An end of the junction differs from the germline gene, which may be a read error. This chain connects TRBV18 to TRBJ2-1; no clear D. This CDR3 spans 12 amino acids. Per germline, CDR1 KGHSH and CDR2 LQKENI. The CDR3 DNA reads as TGCGCCAACCAACTCTTGGGCTATGAGAAGTTCTTC. Amino acid sequence: CANQLLGYEKFF.

This chain joins TRBV28 and TRBJ1-2, with D perhaps TRBD1 (5 bases). This CDR3 has 15 amino acids. Germline V CDR1 and CDR2: MDHEN, SYDVKM. V lost 7 bases and J lost 6, with 21 bases in between. CDR3 coding DNA: TGTGCCAGCATCCAAGAACAGGAGGCAAACCATGGCTACACCTTC. Encoded protein: CASIQEQEANHGYTF.

This clonotype was observed a single time. This chain connects TRBV4-3 to TRBJ1-2; D possibly corresponds to TRBD1 (5 bases). In germline, CDR1 is LGHNA, CDR2 YSLEER. This CDR3 has 20 amino acids. Trimming shortened V by 1 base and J by 0 bases, and 24 bases separated the two germline ends. CDR3 bases: TGCGCCAGCAGCCAAGGCGAGGGATGGGGCAGGACCACTACTAACTATGGCTACACCTTC. Translation gives CASSQGEGWGRTTTNYGYTF.

Remarks on this clonotype: One base away lies a much larger clone, so this may be a sequencing read error. V gene TRBV11-2 combines with J gene TRBJ2-7, with D hard to call. Germline V gives CDR1 SGHAT, CDR2 FQNNGV. V lost 4 bases to trimming and J lost 3 bases, with 7 bases between them. This CDR3 contains 12 residues. DNA for the CDR3: TGTGCCAGCAGCTCCGGCATCTACGAGCAGTACTTC. Translating gives CASSSGIYEQYF.

Remarks on this clonotype: Because it lacks the conserved phenylalanine or tryptophan at the end, this CDR3 is likely a read error. The rearrangement joins TRBV6-5 to TRBJ2-2; perhaps TRBD1 as D (5 bases). Trimming removed 5 bases from V and 4 bases from J, with 14 bases in between. Germline assignment: CDR1 MNHEY and CDR2 SVGAGI. This CDR3 comprises 15 residues. CDR3 region: CASSPQAGFTGELFL. CDR3 bases: TGTGCCAGCAGTCCGCAGGCAGGGTTCACCGGGGAGCTGTTTTTA.

This chain connects TRBV29-1 to TRBJ2-4; possible D gene TRBD2, 5 bases. This CDR3 contains 13 residues. Germline V lookup: CDR1 SQVTM, CDR2 ANQGSEA. V gave up 5 bases and J gave up 4 bases, with 12 bases separating them. The CDR3 protein is CSVNEGVKNIQYF. DNA of the CDR3: TGCAGCGTTAATGAGGGTGTGAAAAACATTCAGTACTTC. The variable domain in full, with the rest retrieved from reference TRBV29-1 and TRBJ2-4, is SAVISQKPSRDICQRGTSLTIQCQVDSQVTMMFWYRQQPGQSLTLIATANQGSEATYESGFVIDKFPISRPNLTFSTLTVSNMSPEDSSIYLCSVNEGVKNIQYFGAGTRLSVL.

As regards this clonotype: One end of the junction is discordant with germline, which a read error may explain. The chain employs TRBV6-1 and TRBJ2-3; D is unclear. The CDR3 has 15 amino acids. Germline V gene sequence: CDR1 MNHNS, CDR2 SASEGT. CDR3 sequence: CASMLLVEYTDTQYF. Written as DNA, the CDR3 is TGTGCCAGCATGCTCCTGGTTGAGTACACAGATACCCAGTATTTT.

To note about this clonotype: The germline gene is not matched at one end of the junction; a read error may be the cause. The rearrangement links TRBV11-2 to TRBJ2-7; D not certain. CDR1 is SGHAT, CDR2 FQNNGV, per germline. The CDR3 has 17 residues. DNA for the CDR3: TGTGCCGGCAGCTCCCTACTGGGGAAGATGAACTCCTACGAGCAGTACTTC. This codes for CAGSSLLGKMNSYEQYF.

With regard to this clonotype: Given the absence of the conserved phenylalanine or tryptophan at the CDR3 end, a read error is likely. V and J are TRBV6-2 or TRBV6-3 and TRBJ2-1; 12 nucleotides align to TRBD2. CDR1 and CDR2 from the germline V gene are MNHEY and SVGEGT. The CDR3 runs 20 residues. CDR3 loop: CTSSYTSAGLAGGPNNEQFS. The CDR3 DNA sequence: TGTACCAGCAGTTACACCAGTGCGGGTCTAGCGGGAGGGCCTAACAATGAGCAGTTCTCC.

In the case of this clonotype: Since a much larger clone is just one base distant, this may be a read error. The CDR3: CASTPEGLAYEQYF. The CDR3 nucleotides read TGTGCCTCCACGCCGGAGGGACTAGCCTACGAGCAGTACTTC. The V gene is TRBV6-5, the J gene TRBJ2-7; TRBD2 matches 8 bases. V shed 11 bases, J shed 2 bases, and the junction held 11 bases outside the gene matches. From germline, CDR1 is MNHEY and CDR2 SVGAGI. The CDR3 totals 14 residues.

The chain combines TRBV6-2 or TRBV6-3 with TRBJ2-7, with TRBD2 identical over 13 bases. Losses at the gene ends were 5 bases for V and 4 bases for J; bases not matched to a gene: 20. Germline V lookup: CDR1 MNHEY, CDR2 SVGEGT. The CDR3 sequence is 20 residues long. The CDR3 spells CASSPGQGPRTSGSTYEQYF. The CDR3 DNA reads TGTGCCAGCAGTCCGGGACAGGGCCCGCGGACTAGCGGGAGTACTTACGAGCAGTACTTC.

As for this clonotype: At one end, the junction sequence differs from germline, possibly due to a read error. V is TRBV11-2 and J is TRBJ2-1; no reliable D call. Looked up from germline, CDR1 is SGHAT and CDR2 is FQNNGV. The CDR3 has 14 residues. CDR3 residues: CASSPRPPWGEESF. The CDR3 coding sequence is TGTGCCAGCAGCCCCCGGCCGCCGTGGGGTGAGGAGTCCTTC. Variable domain in full (rest from reference TRBV11-2 and TRBJ2-1): EAGVAQSPRYKIIEKRQSVAFWCNPISGHATLYWYQQILGQGPKLLIQFQNNGVVDDSQLPKDRFSAERLKGVDSTLKIQPAKLEDSAVYLCASSPRPPWGEESFGPGTRLTVL.

Comment on this clonotype: A junction end diverges from the germline sequence, so it may reflect a read error. This sequence joins TRBV11-3 and TRBJ2-1; D possibly corresponds to TRBD1 (6 bases). Germline CDR1 reads SGHNT; CDR2 reads YENEEA. The CDR3 totals 16 residues. For the CDR3, the DNA is TGTGTGAGCAGTTCAACGGGACACGGCTTCTTGGATGAGCAGTCCTTC. Translation gives CVSSSTGHGFLDEQSF.

In its sample, this clonotype was seen once. The conserved phenylalanine or tryptophan is not found at the CDR3 terminus, so this likely reflects a read error. It is unclear where the CDR3 begins or ends on the DNA, so no DNA is shown, and the CDR3 is as TCRdb lists it. The rearrangement links TRBV5-5 to TRBJ2-7; whether TRBD2, the table's D call, matches the DNA was not checked. Germline V gene sequence: CDR1 SGHKS, CDR2 YYEKEE (reference sequence). The CDR3 has 14 residues if both end residues are counted. CDR3 sequence: CASSFEQTIYEQCL.

Comment on this clonotype: One end of the junction varies from germline; a read error may be responsible. The V and J genes are TRBV7-9 and TRBJ2-5; perhaps TRBD2 as D (5 bases). Germline CDR1 and CDR2: SEHNR and FQNEAQ (reference sequence). The CDR3 runs to 11 residues. The CDR3 spells CASRFRETRYF. The CDR3 DNA sequence: TGTGCCAGCAGATTTAGGGAGACCCGGTATTTC.

In regard to this clonotype: Sequence at one end of the junction differs from germline and may be a read error. V usage is TRBV28 and J usage is TRBJ2-3; D is uncertain. This CDR3 is 12 amino acids long. The germline V gene has CDR1 MDHEN and CDR2 SYDVKM. CDR3 region: CVSSPSFDTQYF. CDR3 DNA: TGTGTCAGCAGTCCCTCTTTTGATACGCAGTATTTT. Drawing the rest from reference TRBV28 and TRBJ2-3, the complete variable domain is DVKVTQSSRYLVKRTGEKVFLECVQDMDHENMFWYRQDPGLGLRLIYFSYDVKMKEKGDIPEGYSVSREKKERFSLILESASTNQTSMYLCVSSPSFDTQYFGPGTRLTVL.

V is TRBV5-5 and J is TRBJ2-3; D unresolved. CDR3 length equals 13 residues. Germline V gene data show CDR1 as SGHKS and CDR2 as YYEKEE (reference sequence). Trimming left V 3 bases short and J 2 bases short, with 7 bases between. The chain's CDR3 is CASSSGYTDTQYF. The CDR3 region has the DNA TGTGCCAGCAGCTCGGGCTACACAGATACGCAGTATTTT.

For the CDR3, the DNA is TGTGCCATCAGTGAGACCATGGCGGTTAGGGCCTACAATGAGCAGTACTTC. Amino acids: CAISETMAVRAYNEQYF. The rearrangement links TRBV10-3 to TRBJ2-1; D not resolved. The J call could be wrong; TRBJ2-7 is a better fit for the DNA end. CDR3 length equals 17 residues. Germline CDR1 ENHRY, CDR2 SYGVKD.

Concerning this clonotype itself: Mismatch with germline at one junction end may stem from a read error. The gene calls are TRBV7-8 and TRBJ1-1, with D unclear. The CDR3 covers 14 residues. Per germline, CDR1 SGHVS and CDR2 FQNEAQ. The CDR3 loop reads CARSLVPPDGFAFF. Here the CDR3 DNA reads TGTGCCAGGAGCTTAGTTCCTCCCGATGGGTTCGCTTTCTTT.

Comments on this clonotype: The conserved final phenylalanine or tryptophan is absent from the CDR3, which likely points to a read error. This chain joins TRBV10-3 and TRBJ2-1; D is undetermined. Deletions cut 7 bases from V and 8 bases from J, with 18 bases between. Per the germline V gene, CDR1 is ENHRY and CDR2 is SYGVKD. CDR3 length equals 14 residues. CDR3 DNA sequence: TGTGCCATCAATCCCACGGCGACCCGGGATGAGCAGTTCCCC. Its protein product is CAINPTATRDEQFP.

A word on this clonotype: Germline is not matched at one junction end, which may reflect a read error. V gene TRBV29-1 combines with J gene TRBJ2-1, with D possibly called TRBD1 or TRBD2 (5 bases each). Germline CDR1 reads SQVTM; CDR2 reads ANQGSEA. The CDR3 length is 13 residues. CDR3 nucleotides: TGTAGCGCCGCCCGGGACGTTTCGAATGAGCAGTTCTTC. Translating it yields CSAARDVSNEQFF.

As concerns this clonotype: A read error may account for a junction end that differs from germline. V gene TRBV11-2 combines with J gene TRBJ2-2; 10 bases map to TRBD2. Looked up from germline, CDR1 is SGHAT and CDR2 is FQNNGV. The CDR3 is 16 amino acids. The CDR3 here is CASSPTRSGRSGGLFF. Here the CDR3 DNA reads TGTGCCAGTAGCCCGACACGTAGCGGGAGGTCCGGGGGGCTGTTTTTT. Full variable domain (rest looked up from reference TRBV11-2 and TRBJ2-2): EAGVAQSPRYKIIEKRQSVAFWCNPISGHATLYWYQQILGQGPKLLIQFQNNGVVDDSQLPKDRFSAERLKGVDSTLKIQPAKLEDSAVYLCASSPTRSGRSGGLFFGEGSRLTVL.

Notes on this clonotype: This may stem from a read error, because a much larger clone lies one nucleotide away. V is TRBV20-1 and J is TRBJ2-1, with TRBD2 matching over 12 bases. Germline V gene sequence: CDR1 DFQATT, CDR2 SNEGSKA (reference sequence). The CDR3 consists of 19 residues. V gave up 2 bases and J gave up 0 bases; unmatched junction bases: 11. CDR3 amino acids: CSARPLQLAGGLSYNEQFF. CDR3 bases: TGCAGTGCTAGACCATTACAACTAGCGGGAGGCCTCTCCTACAATGAGCAGTTCTTC.

The J gene is TRBJ1-1, the V gene TRBV28, with D uncertain. The CDR3 has 18 amino acids. Germline V lookup: CDR1 MDHEN, CDR2 SYDVKM. With 8 bases removed from V and 0 bases from J, the gap between germline ends came to 25 bases. The CDR3 sequence is CASGSPRTANRMNTEAFF. In DNA, the CDR3 is TGTGCCAGCGGTTCCCCCAGGACCGCGAACCGTATGAACACTGAAGCTTTCTTT.

This clonotype turned up a few times. In this CDR3 the conserved last residue, phenylalanine or tryptophan, is missing, so a read error is likely. The chain recombines TRBV11-1 with TRBJ2-7, with D hard to call. V was shortened by 1 base and J by 6 bases, with 10 bases between the two germline ends. Germline loops: CDR1 SGHAT, CDR2 FQDESV (reference sequence). This CDR3 comprises 13 residues. CDR3 region: CASSLGYLREQYS. CDR3 in DNA: TGTGCCAGCAGCTTAGGATACCTTCGCGAGCAGTACTCA.

The V call is TRBV4-2, the J call TRBJ1-2, with D perhaps TRBD1 (5 bases). The germline V and J ends were trimmed by 2 bases and 10 bases, with 20 bases remaining between them. The CDR3 totals 15 residues. Germline CDR1 LGHNA, CDR2 YNFKEQ. This chain's CDR3 is CASSQNAGRERAYTF. The CDR3 DNA sequence: TGTGCCAGCAGCCAAAATGCGGGACGCGAGCGTGCCTACACCTTC.

A word on this clonotype: One end of the junction is discordant with germline, which a read error may explain. The gene calls are TRBV12-3 or TRBV12-4 and TRBJ2-7; perhaps TRBD1 as D (5 bases). There are 14 residues in the CDR3. CDR3 bases: TGCGCCAGTAGTTTACGGCGCGGCAACAGGGAGCAGTACTTC. Its translation: CASSLRRGNREQYF.